This T cell receptor beta chain was obtained from a study of early T cells in non-severe SARS-CoV-2 infection. Molecules of cDNA were individually given unique molecular identifiers that were attached to them. TCRdb reanalysed the 5' RACE reads using MiXCR and keeps one entry per CDR3 protein. The table includes about 46,000 distinct CDR3 sequences, around 10% detected once. The CDR3 extends over 13 amino acids. Trimming removed 1 base at V and 7 bases at J, with 9 bases between. The V gene's germline CDR1 is SGHRS and CDR2 YFSETQ. This clonotype originated in an adult who was a healthcare worker with PCR-confirmed SARS-CoV-2 infection or an uninfected control (not recorded which). The chain uses TRBV5-1 and TRBJ1-5, with D unclear. Sample: whole blood, taken at baseline. In DNA form, the CDR3 reads TGCGCCAGCAGCTTGTTTAGCGAACAGCCCCAGCATTTT. Translating it yields CASSLFSEQPQHF.